The clone carrying this T cell receptor (beta chain) was counted a few times. Its specificity is unknown. Unique molecular identifiers were built into the TCRbeta library. One entry per CDR3 protein, called by TCRdb with MiXCR from the PCR reads. The sample yields 540,000 or so distinct CDR3 sequences, 20% to 25% seen once. This specimen comes from a study of T-cell reconstitution after alpha-beta-depleted transplantation in children. Findings and caveats of the study: High day-60 TCRbeta diversity in some patients came from surviving recipient T cells and thymic progenitors. By about two months after transplant, alpha-beta T cells reportedly arose from several hundred graft clones that had expanded. T-cell numbers and diversity, one year after transplant, stemmed largely from T cells that were newly produced.

The germline V gene has CDR1 DFQATT and CDR2 SNEGSKA (reference sequence). The CDR3 has 13 residues. V lost 3 bases to trimming and J lost 4 bases, with 13 bases between them. The chain combines TRBV20-1 with TRBJ2-7; D may be TRBD1 (5 bases). This TCR derives from a boy younger than two who had a stem cell transplant for acute myeloid leukemia, so the T cells may come from the graft donor. Sequenced material: PBMCs, mostly from graft donor cells, taken 360 days after TCRalphabeta/CD19-depleted stem cell transplant. The CDR3 reads CSASRSGKYEQYF. DNA of the CDR3: TGCAGTGCTAGTCGCTCAGGGAAGTACGAGCAGTACTTC.